The entry below gives a single TCR beta chain sequence along with its context. The data belong to a study of CD8 T cells in Susac syndrome. The authors reverse transcribed about 0.5 to 1 ug RNA with random hexamers. An immunoSEQ multiplex PCR generated amplified TCR beta CDR3 products spanning 54 Vbeta and 13 Jbeta. Via MiXCR, TCRdb re-called the immunoSEQ multiplex PCR reads, giving one row per CDR3 protein. The sample yields 80,000 or so distinct CDR3 sequences, roughly 94% seen once. TCR beta sequences were obtained from blood CD8+ and CD4+ T cells. The control group consisted of healthy donors matched for age and sex. Both CD4+ and CD8+ T cells were negatively isolated, and TEMRA cells underwent FACS enrichment. Germline V CDR1 and CDR2: SGHVS, FNYEAQ. There are 15 residues in the CDR3. The V and J ends lost 6 bases and 5 bases, in that order; junction bases with no gene match: 6.

The clonotype was recovered from a human donor in good health. The specimen sequenced was CD8+ T cells from PBMCs. The chain employs TRBV7-6 and TRBJ1-5; 11 nucleotides align to TRBD1. For the CDR3, the DNA is TGTGCCAGCAGGGTGGGGACAGGGGGAGATCAGCCCCAGCATTTT. Translated, it gives CASRVGTGGDQPQHF.